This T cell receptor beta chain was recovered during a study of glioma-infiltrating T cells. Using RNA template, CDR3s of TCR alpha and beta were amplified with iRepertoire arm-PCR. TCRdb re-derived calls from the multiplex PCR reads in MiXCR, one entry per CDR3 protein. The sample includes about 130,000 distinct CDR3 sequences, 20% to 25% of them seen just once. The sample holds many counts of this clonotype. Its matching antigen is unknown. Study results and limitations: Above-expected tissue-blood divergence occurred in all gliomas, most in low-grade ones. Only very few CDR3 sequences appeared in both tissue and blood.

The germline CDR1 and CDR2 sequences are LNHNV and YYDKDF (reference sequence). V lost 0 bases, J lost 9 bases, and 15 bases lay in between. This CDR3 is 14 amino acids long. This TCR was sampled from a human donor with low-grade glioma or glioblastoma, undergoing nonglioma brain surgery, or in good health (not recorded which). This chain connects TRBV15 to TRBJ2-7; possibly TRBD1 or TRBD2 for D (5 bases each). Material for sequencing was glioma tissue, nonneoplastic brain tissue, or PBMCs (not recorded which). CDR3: CATSRDLIRDGQYV. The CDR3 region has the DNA TGTGCCACCAGCAGAGATCTAATTCGGGACGGGCAGTACGTC.